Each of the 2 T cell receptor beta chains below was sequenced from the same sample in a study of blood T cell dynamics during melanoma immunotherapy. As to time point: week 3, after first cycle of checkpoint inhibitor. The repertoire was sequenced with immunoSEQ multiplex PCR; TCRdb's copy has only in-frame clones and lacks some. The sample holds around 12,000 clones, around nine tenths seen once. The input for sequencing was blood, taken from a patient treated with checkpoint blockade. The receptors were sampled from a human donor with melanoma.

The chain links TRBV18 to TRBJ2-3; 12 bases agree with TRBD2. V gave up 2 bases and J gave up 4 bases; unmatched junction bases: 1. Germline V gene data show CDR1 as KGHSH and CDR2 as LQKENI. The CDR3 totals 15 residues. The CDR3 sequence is CASSPASGGADTQYF. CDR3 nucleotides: TGTGCCAGCTCACCAGCTAGCGGGGGGGCAGATACGCAGTATTTT. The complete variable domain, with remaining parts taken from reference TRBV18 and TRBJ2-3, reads NAGVMQNPRHLVRRRGQEARLRCSPMKGHSHVYWYRQLPEEGLKFMVYLQKENIIDESGMPKERFSAEFPKEGPSILRIQQVVRGDSAAYFCASSPASGGADTQYFGPGTRLTVL.

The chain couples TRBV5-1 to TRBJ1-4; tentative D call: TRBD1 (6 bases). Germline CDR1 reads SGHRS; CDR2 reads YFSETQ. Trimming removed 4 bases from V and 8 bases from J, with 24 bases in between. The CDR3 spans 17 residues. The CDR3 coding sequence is TGCGCCAGCAGCCTACAATTACCAACAGGGAGAGGGGAAAAACTGTTTTTT. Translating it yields CASSLQLPTGRGEKLFF.